What follows is one T cell receptor (beta chain) and its context. Reanalyzing the 5' RACE reads, TCRdb keeps one entry per CDR3 protein, without DNA. The data show 350,000 to 500,000 distinct CDR3 sequences, and the top ten clones hold about 7.3%. The CDR3 totals 18 residues. Per the germline V gene, CDR1 is SGHDN and CDR2 is FVKESK. The data derive from a study of T cells expressing NK-cell markers. The rearrangement uses TRBV14 and TRBJ2-1; TCRdb's D gene call, TRBD1, goes unchecked for lack of DNA. This clonotype was obtained from a woman aged 18-70 years in good health. Sequencing was carried out using blood T cells: a sorted CD56 or NKG2C T cell subset, CD4+ or CD8+ T cells, or bulk PBMC T cells (not recorded which). CDR3: CASSLFGTGTGSYNEQFF.